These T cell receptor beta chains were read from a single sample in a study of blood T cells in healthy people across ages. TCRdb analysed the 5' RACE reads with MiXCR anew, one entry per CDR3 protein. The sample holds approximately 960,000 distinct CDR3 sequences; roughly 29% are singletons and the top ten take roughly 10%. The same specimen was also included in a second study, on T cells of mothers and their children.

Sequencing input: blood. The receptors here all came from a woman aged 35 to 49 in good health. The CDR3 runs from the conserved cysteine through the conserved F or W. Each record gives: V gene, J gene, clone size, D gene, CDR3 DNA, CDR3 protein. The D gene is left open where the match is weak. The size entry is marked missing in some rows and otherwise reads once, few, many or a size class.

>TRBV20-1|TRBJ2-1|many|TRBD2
TGCAGTGCTAGAGATAGTGTACTAGCGGCCAATGAGCAGTTCTTC
CSARDSVLAANEQFF
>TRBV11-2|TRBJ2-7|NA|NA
TGTGCCAGCAGCTTCAGAGCCTTCCTCTACGAGCAGTACTTC
CASSFRAFLYEQYF
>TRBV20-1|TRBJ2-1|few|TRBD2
TGCAGTGCGCCGTCGTTTGAGGCGGGGGGATCTTACAATGAGCAGTTCTTC
CSAPSFEAGGSYNEQFF
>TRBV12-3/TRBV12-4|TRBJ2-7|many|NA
TGTGCCAGCAGCCGGGCTTTAGGGTACGAGCAGTACTTC
CASSRALGYEQYF
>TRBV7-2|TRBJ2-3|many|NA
TGTGCCAGCAGCTTAGGGACTAGGAGGGGGGGAGATACGCAGTATTTT
CASSLGTRRGGDTQYF
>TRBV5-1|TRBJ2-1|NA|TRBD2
TGCGCCAGCAGCTTGGTTCAGGCGGGGGGGCCATCCAATGAGCAGTTCTTC
CASSLVQAGGPSNEQFF
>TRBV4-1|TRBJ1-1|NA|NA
TGCGCCAGCAGCCAACTCCCCTCGGGAGGGGTGGTCACTGAAGCTTTCTTT
CASSQLPSGGVVTEAFF
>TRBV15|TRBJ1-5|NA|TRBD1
TGTGCCACCAGCAGCGGGACAGGGGTTGTACAGCCCCAGCATTTT
CATSSGTGVVQPQHF
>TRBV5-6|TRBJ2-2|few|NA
TGTGCCAGCAGCCGGGATGGCAGAATTGACACCGGGGAGCTGTTTTTT
CASSRDGRIDTGELFF
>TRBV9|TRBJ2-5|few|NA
TGTGCCAGCAGCGCGGGACATCTGGAGACCCAGTACTTC
CASSAGHLETQYF
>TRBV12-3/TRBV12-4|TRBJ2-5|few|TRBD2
TGTGCCAGCAGGGGGACTAGCGGGGAAGAGACCCAGTACTTC
CASRGTSGEETQYF
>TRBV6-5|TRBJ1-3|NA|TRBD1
TGTGCCAGCAGTTACACAGGACAGGGGTACTCTGGAAACACCATATATTTT
CASSYTGQGYSGNTIYF
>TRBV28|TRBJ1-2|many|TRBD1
TGTGCCAGCAGTTGGGGACAGAGCTATGGCTACACCTTC
CASSWGQSYGYTF
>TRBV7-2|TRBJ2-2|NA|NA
TGTGCCAGCAGCTTAGCTGGGATTATCAACACCGGGGAGCTGTTTTTT
CASSLAGIINTGELFF
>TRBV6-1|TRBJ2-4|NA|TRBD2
TGTGCCAGCAGTGAAGGGCTAGCGGGGGGCCAGAGCATTCAGTACTTC
CASSEGLAGGQSIQYF
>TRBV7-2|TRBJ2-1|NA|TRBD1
TGTGCCAGCAGCCTAGGACAGGCAGGCAATGAGCAGTTCTTC
CASSLGQAGNEQFF